The 30 T cell receptor beta chains presented below share a single source sample, sequenced in a study of T cells in Graves' hyperthyroidism and ophthalmopathy. Amplification targeted TCR beta CDR3 regions from RNA transcripts. With the HTBI primer set, the TCR CDR3 went through a first round of RT-PCR. A single record per CDR3 protein comes from TCRdb applying MiXCR to the multiplex PCR reads. The sample includes about 590,000 distinct CDR3 sequences, more than 15% of them seen just once. Input material: blood. The receptors stem from a woman in her twenties or thirties with Graves' hyperthyroidism.

This clonotype was observed many times. V usage is TRBV30 and J usage is TRBJ2-1, with 9 bases that match TRBD2. Germline CDR1 GTSNPN, CDR2 SVGIG (reference sequence). Trimming at V came to 3 bases and at J to 9 bases, leaving 6 bases not matched to a gene. The CDR3 covers 13 residues. The CDR3 sequence is CAWSSVAGAEQFF. CDR3 coding DNA: TGTGCCTGGAGCTCGGTAGCGGGAGCTGAGCAGTTCTTC.

The rearrangement links TRBV9 to TRBJ2-1; TRBD2 matches at 10 bases. Germline CDR1 SGDLS, CDR2 YYNGEE. The junction had 10 bases not matched to a gene; V was cut back by 3 bases and J by 4 bases. CDR3 length: 17 residues. The CDR3 coding sequence is TGTGCCAGCAGCGACCCCTTACTAGCGGGGCTATACAATGAGCAGTTCTTC. It translates to CASSDPLLAGLYNEQFF.

In its sample, this clonotype was seen many times. The DNA of the CDR3 is TGTGCCAGCAGCTTATTAGCGGCCTCCTACGAGCAGTACTTC. Translation gives CASSLLAASYEQYF. The chain couples TRBV7-9 to TRBJ2-7, with D possibly matching TRBD2 (6 bases). Trimming removed 2 bases from V and 0 bases from J, with 8 bases in between. This CDR3 spans 14 amino acids. CDR1 SEHNR and CDR2 FQNEAQ come from the germline V gene (reference sequence).

This clonotype occurred a few times. V usage is TRBV3-1 and J usage is TRBJ1-3, with D unclear. Germline V gene sequence: CDR1 LGHDT, CDR2 YNNKEL (reference sequence). The germline V and J ends were trimmed by 1 base and 3 bases, with 19 bases remaining between them. CDR3 length equals 18 residues. CDR3 residues: CASSQGLPNGELGNTIYF. CDR3 nucleotide sequence: TGTGCCAGCAGCCAAGGTCTTCCGAACGGGGAACTTGGAAACACCATATATTTT.

This clonotype came up many times. The J gene is TRBJ2-2, the V gene TRBV12-3 or TRBV12-4; tentative D call: TRBD2 (5 bases). Trimming took off 3 bases at V and 0 bases at J, with 8 bases between the two ends. The CDR3 extends over 15 amino acids. CDR3 sequence: CASSFRGTNTGELFF. The CDR3 DNA is TGTGCCAGCAGTTTTCGGGGAACGAACACCGGGGAGCTGTTTTTT.

This clonotype was recorded at least ten times. This rearrangement joins TRBV6-1 to TRBJ2-3; 9 nucleotides agree with TRBD1. Trimming cost V 5 bases and J 4 bases; bases outside gene matches: 7. The CDR3 sequence is 15 residues long. CDR1 is MNHNS and CDR2 is SASEGT in the germline V gene. The CDR3 loop reads CASSWGTGRADTQYF. Here the CDR3 DNA reads TGTGCCAGCAGTTGGGGGACAGGGAGGGCAGATACGCAGTATTTT.

This clonotype was seen a handful of times. The chain uses TRBV10-1 and TRBJ2-5, with a possible D match to TRBD2 (5 bases). CDR1 is WNHNN and CDR2 is SYGVQD in the germline V gene (reference sequence). The CDR3 is made up of 13 amino acids. Trimming pared 3 bases from V and 5 bases from J, leaving 10 bases between. The CDR3 nucleotides read TGCGCCAGCAGTGATGGTGGCGGGGAGACCCAGTACTTC. Translated: CASSDGGGETQYF.

This clonotype was observed a handful of times. V is TRBV24-1 and J is TRBJ2-3; D not certain. V dropped 2 bases and J dropped 6 bases, with 11 bases sitting between them. The CDR3 contains 14 residues. Germline CDR1 and CDR2: KGHDR and SFDVKD. This CDR3 reads CATSDSVLVDTQYF. The CDR3 bases are TGTGCCACCAGTGATTCCGTCCTGGTGGATACGCAGTATTTT.

This clonotype was seen many times. The genes are TRBV12-3 or TRBV12-4 and TRBJ2-3; D not certain. Trimming pared 4 bases from V and 4 bases from J, leaving 6 bases between. The CDR3 totals 12 residues. For the CDR3, the DNA is TGTGCCAGCAGTTCCCGGTCAGATACGCAGTATTTT. The encoded protein is CASSSRSDTQYF.

This clonotype was seen many times. The chain couples TRBV2 to TRBJ1-2; TRBD1 agrees at 7 bases. This CDR3 has 13 residues. Germline values: CDR1 SNHLY, CDR2 FYNNEI. The V segment lost 6 bases and the J segment 2 bases; nucleotides outside the gene matches: 3. The CDR3 bases are TGTGCCAGCAGGGGGGACAGCAACTATGGCTACACCTTC. This translates into CASRGDSNYGYTF.

In this sample, this clonotype turned up many times. J is TRBJ2-7 and V is TRBV18; no clear D. This CDR3 contains 14 residues. Trimming took 0 bases from V and 1 from J, leaving 7 bases between them. Germline V CDR1 and CDR2: KGHSH, LQKENI. CDR3 DNA sequence: TGTGCCAGCTCACCACCCTACGGATCCTACGAGCAGTACTTC. Its protein is CASSPPYGSYEQYF.

This clonotype came up many times. The chain couples TRBV2 to TRBJ1-2, with 8 bases lining up with TRBD1. Germline V CDR1 and CDR2: SNHLY, FYNNEI. The CDR3 spans 14 residues. V dropped 5 bases and J dropped 7; count of bases not matched to a gene: 9. In DNA form, the CDR3 reads TGTGCCAGCAGTCCCGGCAGGGGGCAGAGTGGCTACACCTTC. Translation gives CASSPGRGQSGYTF.

This clonotype was recorded at least ten times. The chain couples TRBV11-2 to TRBJ2-7; 9 positions agree with TRBD1. CDR1 and CDR2 from the germline V gene are SGHAT and FQNNGV. With 3 bases clipped from V and 3 bases from J, the junction kept 3 bases outside the gene matches. This CDR3 region has 14 residues. The CDR3 reads CASSFSDRGYEQYF. CDR3 DNA: TGTGCCAGCAGCTTTTCGGACAGGGGCTACGAGCAGTACTTC.

At least ten counts were recorded for this clonotype. The chain employs TRBV7-9 and TRBJ1-5; 8 bases are a match to TRBD1. Germline CDR1 reads SEHNR; CDR2 reads FQNEAQ (reference sequence). CDR3 length: 16 amino acids. Germline trimming cut 5 bases from V and 3 bases from J; bases unmatched to any gene: 9. The CDR3 DNA reads as TGTGCCAGCAGCGCCCGCCGGGACAGGAACAATCAGCCCCAGCATTTT. Encoded protein: CASSARRDRNNQPQHF.

This clonotype was counted a single time. A much larger clone lies a single base off, so this may be a read error. The chain joins TRBV5-1 to TRBJ1-2, with a weak D call TRBD1 (5 bases). V lost 1 base to trimming and J lost 5 bases, with 15 bases between them. Germline CDR1 reads SGHRS; CDR2 reads YFSETQ. The CDR3 covers 15 residues. As DNA, the CDR3 is TGCGCCAGCAGCTTGCCAGGGCCACAGATTTATGGCTACACCTTC. Protein: CASSLPGPQIYGYTF.

Worth noting for this clonotype: This may stem from a read error, because a much larger clone lies one nucleotide away. No conserved phenylalanine or tryptophan ends this CDR3, so it is likely a read error. The J gene is TRBJ2-4, the V gene TRBV7-8; D might be TRBD1 (6 bases). Trimming stripped 1 base from V and 0 bases from J, with 22 bases between. The CDR3 totals 20 residues. CDR1 is SGHVS, CDR2 FQNEAQ, per germline. This CDR3 is CASSLGLGQGINLAKNIQYL. DNA for the CDR3: TGTGCCAGCAGCTTAGGTTTAGGTCAGGGGATTAACCTAGCCAAAAACATTCAGTACCTC.

This clonotype occurred many times. This chain connects TRBV2 to TRBJ1-1, with D uncertain. V was pared by 4 bases and J by 4 bases, with 13 bases between. The CDR3 has 14 amino acids. Germline V CDR1 and CDR2: SNHLY, FYNNEI. The CDR3 loop is CASSVEGTATEAFF. The CDR3 DNA reads as TGTGCCAGCAGTGTGGAGGGCACGGCCACTGAAGCTTTCTTT.

There are many counts of this clonotype. The gene calls are TRBV6-1 and TRBJ1-2; 8 bases are shared with TRBD1. The CDR3 length is 15 residues. The germline gives CDR1 MNHNS, CDR2 SASEGT. The ends lost 5 bases at V and 7 bases at J; junction bases unmatched: 12. The CDR3, as DNA: TGTGCCAGCAGTTACCCTCCGGACAGGGCCGCTGGCTACACCTTC. Encoded protein: CASSYPPDRAAGYTF.

The chain joins TRBV12-3 or TRBV12-4 to TRBJ2-7; D perhaps matches TRBD1 (6 bases). V was shortened by 5 bases and J by 9 bases, with 11 bases between the two germline ends. The CDR3 length is 11 residues. The CDR3 DNA follows: TGTGCCAGCAGTAAACAGGGAGCGCAGTACTTC. Its protein product is CASSKQGAQYF.

A few counts support this clonotype. V usage is TRBV20-1 and J usage is TRBJ1-5; D unclear. This CDR3 is built from 13 residues. Germline V gene lookup returns CDR1 DFQATT and CDR2 SNEGSKA (reference sequence). The germline V and J ends were trimmed by 6 bases and 1 base, with 10 bases remaining between them. CDR3 bases: TGCAGTGCCCGCGGATCCAGCAATCAGCCCCAGCATTTT. Its protein is CSARGSSNQPQHF.

CDR3 loop: CASYDPRASYEQYF. The CDR3 DNA sequence: TGTGCCAGCTATGATCCGAGAGCCTCCTACGAGCAGTACTTC. This chain links TRBV28 with TRBJ2-7; unclear D gene. From germline, CDR1 is MDHEN and CDR2 SYDVKM. The CDR3 length is 14 residues. V dropped 8 bases and J dropped 0 bases, with 14 bases sitting between them.

There are a few counts of this clonotype. The gene calls are TRBV20-1 and TRBJ2-7; 11 bases are a match to TRBD2. This CDR3 contains 17 residues. From germline, CDR1 is DFQATT and CDR2 SNEGSKA (reference sequence). V trimming: 4 bases; J trimming: 5 bases; junction bases outside the gene matches: 16. The CDR3 DNA reads as TGCAGTGCTAATGGACAGGGTAGCGGGAGGGCCTTGCACGAGCAGTACTTC. As protein: CSANGQGSGRALHEQYF.

The V gene is TRBV19, the J gene TRBJ2-5, with D possibly TRBD2 on 7 matching bases. The CDR3 spans 14 residues. V was clipped by 5 bases and J by 12 bases, with 22 bases between them. The germline V gene encodes CDR1 LNHDA and CDR2 SQIVND (reference sequence). In DNA form, the CDR3 reads TGTGCCAGTAGTGCTTGGGAGGGGGGCAACGTCAAGTACTTC. It encodes CASSAWEGGNVKYF.

The V and J genes are TRBV5-1 and TRBJ2-2; D is possibly TRBD2 (7 bases). The CDR3 spans 16 residues. The germline V gene encodes CDR1 SGHRS and CDR2 YFSETQ. V was pared by 3 bases and J by 5 bases, with 17 bases between. The CDR3 nucleotides read TGCGCCAGCAGCTCCAATAGGGGGGGGCGGACCGGGGAGCTGTTTTTT. This encodes CASSSNRGGRTGELFF.

This clonotype appeared a few times. V gene TRBV6-2 or TRBV6-3 combines with J gene TRBJ1-2; D ambiguous. Trimming shortened V by 0 bases and J by 4 bases, and 12 bases separated the two germline ends. Germline V lookup: CDR1 MNHEY, CDR2 SVGEGT. The CDR3 is 15 amino acids. CDR3 sequence reads: CASSYSLTTSYGYTF. The CDR3 region has the DNA TGTGCCAGCAGTTACTCTTTGACAACGTCCTATGGCTACACCTTC.

This clonotype was found many times. J is TRBJ2-1 and V is TRBV11-3, with a possible D match to TRBD1 (5 bases). V was clipped by 1 base and J by 6 bases, with 13 bases between them. The CDR3 spans 15 residues. Germline V lookup: CDR1 SGHNT, CDR2 YENEEA. The CDR3: CASSLAGPPGNEQFF. In DNA, the CDR3 is TGTGCCAGCAGCTTAGCAGGGCCACCCGGCAATGAGCAGTTCTTC. Full variable domain (remainder filled in from reference TRBV11-3 and TRBJ2-1): EAGVVQSPRYKIIEKKQPVAFWCNPISGHNTLYWYLQNLGQGPELLIRYENEEAVDDSQLPKDRFSAERLKGVDSTLKIQPAELGDSAVYLCASSLAGPPGNEQFFGPGTRLTVL.

The CDR3 region is CASSQPGTGGHNEQFF. The CDR3 DNA is TGTGCCAGCAGCCAACCCGGGACAGGGGGCCACAATGAGCAGTTCTTC. The chain combines TRBV7-9 with TRBJ2-1, with 12 positions matching TRBD1. The CDR3 sequence is 16 residues long. V gave up 5 bases and J gave up 5 bases; unmatched junction bases: 7. Germline V CDR1 and CDR2: SEHNR, FQNEAQ (reference sequence).

The chain has TRBV7-3 and TRBJ2-1, with a possible D match to TRBD2 (6 bases). Per germline, CDR1 SGHTA and CDR2 FQGTGA. The CDR3 totals 13 residues. V shed 4 bases and J shed 5 bases, with 9 bases lying between them. The DNA of the CDR3 is TGTGCCAGCAGCTACGGACTACACAATGAGCAGTTCTTC. Amino acids: CASSYGLHNEQFF.

This sequence joins TRBV7-3 and TRBJ2-7; D ambiguous. Trimming stripped 1 base from V and 2 bases from J, with 6 bases between. The CDR3 covers 13 residues. Germline CDR1 and CDR2: SGHTA and FQGTGA. The CDR3 loop reads CASSLNSAYEQYF. In DNA, the CDR3 is TGTGCCAGCAGCTTAAATTCCGCCTACGAGCAGTACTTC.

This clonotype was recorded a few times. The CDR3, as DNA: TGCAGTGCTAGTGCCGGGACTAGAGCCGGGGAGCTGTTTTTT. It yields the protein CSASAGTRAGELFF. The V and J genes are TRBV20-1 and TRBJ2-2; 8 bases match TRBD2. This CDR3 has 14 amino acids. CDR1 and CDR2 (germline): DFQATT, SNEGSKA (reference sequence). V lost 3 bases, J lost 6 bases, and 6 bases stayed unmatched.